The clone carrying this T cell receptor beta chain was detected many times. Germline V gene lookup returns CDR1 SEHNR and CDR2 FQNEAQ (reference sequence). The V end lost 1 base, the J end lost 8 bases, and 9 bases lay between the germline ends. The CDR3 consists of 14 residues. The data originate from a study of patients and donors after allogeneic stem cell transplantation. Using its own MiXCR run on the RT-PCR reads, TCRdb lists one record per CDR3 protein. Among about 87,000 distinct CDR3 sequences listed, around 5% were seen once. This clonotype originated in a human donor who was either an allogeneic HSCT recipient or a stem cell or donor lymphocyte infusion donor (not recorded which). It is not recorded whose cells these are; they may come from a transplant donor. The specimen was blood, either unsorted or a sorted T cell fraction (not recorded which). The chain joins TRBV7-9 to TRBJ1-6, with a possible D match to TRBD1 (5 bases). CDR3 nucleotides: TGTGCCAGCAGCTTAGGAGAGGGGTATTCACCCCTCCACTTT. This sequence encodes CASSLGEGYSPLHF.